Listed below are T cell receptor beta chains from one sample, sequenced in a study of Graves' ophthalmopathy and Graves' hyperthyroidism. From the multiplex PCR reads, TCRdb called clonotypes with MiXCR, one entry per CDR3 protein. The sample lists 300,000 to 450,000 distinct CDR3 sequences, about a sixth occurring once. The sequencing input was peripheral blood. All receptors come from an adult woman with stable Graves' hyperthyroidism. Both conserved end residues are part of each CDR3. A D gene is named only where the DNA matches it firmly. Only part of the rows carry a size: once, few, many, or a class if the clone is expanded.

cdr3_aa: CASSSTYQETQYF
cdr3_nt: TGTGCCAGCAGTTCGACGTACCAAGAGACCCAGTACTTC
j_call: TRBJ2-5
clone_size: many
d_call: NA
v_call: TRBV28

cdr3_aa: CASSLGQGGSGPSPLHF
cdr3_nt: TGTGCCAGCAGCCTGGGACAGGGAGGTAGTGGACCCTCACCCCTCCACTTT
j_call: TRBJ1-6
clone_size: few
d_call: TRBD1
v_call: TRBV7-2

cdr3_aa: CASSQDLHVMVSNQPQHF
cdr3_nt: TGCGCCAGCAGCCAAGATCTCCACGTAATGGTCAGCAATCAGCCCCAGCATTTT
j_call: TRBJ1-5
clone_size: many
d_call: NA
v_call: TRBV4-3

cdr3_aa: CASSSPGQATYEQYF
cdr3_nt: TGTGCCAGCAGCTCTCCGGGACAGGCTACCTACGAGCAGTACTTC
j_call: TRBJ2-7
clone_size: many
d_call: TRBD1
v_call: TRBV7-9

cdr3_aa: CASSSSGRGLTQYF
cdr3_nt: TGTGCCAGCAGTTCGAGCGGGAGGGGGTTGACCCAGTACTTC
j_call: TRBJ2-5
clone_size: many
d_call: TRBD2
v_call: TRBV12-3/TRBV12-4

cdr3_aa: CAIRSHRGGSGSYEQYF
cdr3_nt: TGTGCCATCAGATCCCATCGGGGAGGTTCGGGATCCTACGAGCAGTACTTC
j_call: TRBJ2-7
clone_size: many
d_call: NA
v_call: TRBV10-3

cdr3_aa: CASSPTWQNTEAFF
cdr3_nt: TGTGCCAGCAGTCCGACGTGGCAGAACACTGAAGCTTTCTTT
j_call: TRBJ1-1
clone_size: NA
d_call: NA
v_call: TRBV12-3/TRBV12-4

cdr3_aa: CASSPPLRIHNYEQYF
cdr3_nt: TGTGCCAGCAGTCCCCCCCTGAGAATCCATAACTACGAGCAGTACTTC
j_call: TRBJ2-7
clone_size: many
d_call: NA
v_call: TRBV11-2

cdr3_aa: CASSPSRAGGFVISYNEQFF
cdr3_nt: TGCGCCAGCAGCCCATCTCGGGCAGGGGGCTTTGTTATCTCCTACAATGAGCAGTTCTTC
j_call: TRBJ2-1
clone_size: NA
d_call: TRBD1
v_call: TRBV5-1

cdr3_aa: CASSSGQGASTEAFF
cdr3_nt: TGTGCCAGCAGTTCAGGACAGGGGGCTTCCACTGAAGCTTTCTTT
j_call: TRBJ1-1
clone_size: many
d_call: TRBD1
v_call: TRBV12-3/TRBV12-4

cdr3_aa: CASSPDIGKNIQYF
cdr3_nt: TGTGCCAGCAGCCCAGACATTGGCAAAAACATTCAGTACTTC
j_call: TRBJ2-4
clone_size: many
d_call: NA
v_call: TRBV7-2

cdr3_aa: CSVIYTGNTIYF
cdr3_nt: TGCAGCGTTATCTATACTGGAAACACCATATATTTT
j_call: TRBJ1-3
clone_size: NA
d_call: NA
v_call: TRBV29-1

cdr3_aa: CASRESGGARNEQYF
cdr3_nt: TGTGCCAGCAGAGAAAGCGGGGGGGCGAGGAACGAGCAGTACTTC
j_call: TRBJ2-7
clone_size: NA
d_call: TRBD2
v_call: TRBV12-3/TRBV12-4

cdr3_aa: CASSQSRQFSPLHF
cdr3_nt: TGTGCCAGCAGCCAATCGAGACAGTTTTCACCCCTCCACTTT
j_call: TRBJ1-6
clone_size: NA
d_call: NA
v_call: TRBV3-1

cdr3_aa: CASSLAEAYEQYF
cdr3_nt: TGTGCCAGCAGCTTAGCGGAGGCCTACGAGCAGTACTTC
j_call: TRBJ2-7
clone_size: many
d_call: NA
v_call: TRBV11-2

cdr3_aa: CASSQERAYNSPLHF
cdr3_nt: TGCGCCAGCAGCCAAGAGCGGGCCTATAATTCACCCCTCCACTTT
j_call: TRBJ1-6
clone_size: many
d_call: NA
v_call: TRBV4-1

cdr3_aa: CATSDFRVPGELFF
cdr3_nt: TGTGCCACCAGTGATTTCCGGGTTCCCGGGGAGCTGTTTTTT
j_call: TRBJ2-2
clone_size: many
d_call: NA
v_call: TRBV24-1

cdr3_aa: CASSYSTAYEQYF
cdr3_nt: TGTGCCAGCAGTTACTCGACAGCCTACGAGCAGTACTTC
j_call: TRBJ2-7
clone_size: many
d_call: NA
v_call: TRBV6-5

cdr3_aa: CVSSQDAAGELFF
cdr3_nt: TGTGTCAGCAGCCAAGACGCAGCCGGGGAGCTGTTTTTT
j_call: TRBJ2-2
clone_size: few
d_call: NA
v_call: TRBV3-1